This T cell receptor beta chain emerged from a study of response to subunit inactivated influenza vaccine. V lost 6 bases, J lost 1 base, and 9 bases lay in between. The CDR3 length is 13 residues. TCRdb fed the RT-PCR reads into MiXCR, producing one record per CDR3 protein. The table records about 780,000 distinct CDR3 sequences, about 18% of them present only once. This rearrangement joins TRBV12-3 or TRBV12-4 to TRBJ1-1; perhaps TRBD1 as D (5 bases). This specimen was PBMCs from blood, taken 5 days after vaccination. The sequence was collected from a man over 45 who received an inactivated influenza vaccine. The chain's CDR3 is CASRNGQNTEAFF. CDR3 DNA sequence: TGTGCCAGCAGAAACGGACAGAACACTGAAGCTTTCTTT.